This T cell receptor (beta chain) was identified during a study of T-cell reconstitution after alpha-beta-depleted transplantation in children. Points from the study as a whole: Day-60 TCRbeta diversity that was high in some patients was derived from surviving recipient T cells and thymic progenitors. T cells produced anew were the main source of T-cell counts and diversity one year after transplant. Reportedly, roughly two months post-transplant, alpha-beta T cells arose from several hundred expanded graft clones.

There are many counts of this clonotype. Antigen unknown. A junction end diverges from the germline sequence, so it may reflect a read error. A library of TCRbeta sequences, prepared with unique molecular identifiers, was generated. TCRdb analysed the PCR reads with MiXCR anew, one entry per CDR3 protein. The top ten hold roughly an eighth of the sample, which has 550,000 to 600,000 distinct CDR3 sequences, about 21% seen once. CDR1 and CDR2 from the germline V gene are DFQATT and SNEGSKA (reference sequence). CDR3 length equals 12 residues. The clonotype originates from a boy under three years old who had a stem cell transplant for acute myeloid leukemia, so the T cells may come from the graft donor. J is TRBJ1-2 and V is TRBV20-1; possible D gene TRBD1, 5 bases. The sequencing used PBMCs, mostly from graft donor cells, collected 360 days after TCRalphabeta/CD19-depleted stem cell transplant. The CDR3 reads CRAKTENYGYTF. Written as DNA, the CDR3 is TGCAGAGCTAAGACAGAAAACTATGGCTACACCTTC.